One T cell receptor (beta chain) is described in this entry. This entry belongs to a study of blood T cell repertoires in COVID-19. Authors' data handling: Reference gene primer amplification in the assay estimated nucleated cell counts. Using immunoSEQ multiplex PCR, the repertoire was profiled, and TCRdb retains in-frame clones only, with some absent. V and J calls and clone size are as listed in that table; D and trimming were resolved from the DNA. Of under 45,000 clones listed, over 80% were seen once; the top ten hold about 9.8%. Germline V lookup: CDR1 SEHNR, CDR2 FQNEAQ (reference sequence). Trimming stripped 1 base from V and 3 bases from J, with 9 bases between. The CDR3 covers 15 residues.

The sequence was obtained from a human donor in a cohort sampled during active COVID-19. The rearrangement uses TRBV7-9 and TRBJ2-2; D is unresolved. The specimen was peripheral blood. CDR3 sequence: CASSLDSFYTGELFF. The CDR3, as DNA: TGTGCCAGCAGCTTAGACAGCTTCTACACCGGGGAGCTGTTTTTT.